This TCR beta chain emerged from a study of cytomegalovirus exposure and HLA in healthy donors. Findings of the study overall: When a later analysis was performed, an Asian-associated ancestry cluster reportedly had fewer N-insertions than the roughly 640-donor mean. Cytomegalovirus-associated status was assigned to some 180 TCR beta chains. Rare sequences made up most TCRs, while some public TCRs were found in many donors.

It was with 60 Vbeta and 13 Jbeta primers that the PCR ran. Measured with immunoSEQ multiplex PCR; TCRdb has only the in-frame clones, and not every one. The repertoire includes around 150,000 clones, about four fifths of them detected once, and roughly 1.6% sits in the top ten. This clone has just a few counts. Its target is unknown. The junction departs from germline at one end; a sequencing error may be responsible. Germline V gives CDR1 WSHSY, CDR2 SAAADI. The CDR3 sequence is 12 residues long. This chain connects TRBV10-2 to TRBJ1-1; 7 bases agree with TRBD1. This clonotype originated in a girl between 10 and 17 years old in good health and CMV-seropositive. Sequencing input: PBMCs. CDR3 bases: TGCGCCAGCAGTGAGGGCGGGGACAGAGGGCATTTT. Translation: CASSEGGDRGHF.